These 2 T cell receptor beta chains share one sample of origin, sequenced in a study of cytotoxic CD8 clonotypes in ibrutinib-treated CLL. Some clones are missing from TCRdb's copy, which holds only in-frame ones; the method was immunoSEQ multiplex PCR. The table records about 140,000 clones, around 81% of them present only once. Sequencing used PBMCs, obtained after 36 months of ibrutinib treatment. The receptor source for this set is a human donor with chronic lymphocytic leukemia.

This chain connects TRBV18 to TRBJ2-5; TRBD2 matches at 8 bases. V lost 2 bases and J lost 1; bases outside the gene matches: 6. Germline assignment: CDR1 KGHSH and CDR2 LQKENI. The CDR3 has 16 residues. CDR3 protein: CASSPTPSGPQETQYF. The CDR3 DNA reads TGTGCCAGCTCACCAACTCCTAGCGGGCCCCAAGAGACCCAGTACTTC.

On this clone: This sample also contains other DNA sequences that code for the same CDR3. The chain employs TRBV2 and TRBJ1-1; unclear D gene. Germline V CDR1 and CDR2: SNHLY, FYNNEI. The V end was cut by 6 bases, the J end by 0 bases, with 5 bases between. This CDR3 has 12 amino acids. The CDR3 is CASRSLNTEAFF. The CDR3 coding sequence is TGTGCCAGCAGATCACTGAACACTGAAGCTTTCTTT.